This T cell receptor beta chain appears in the sequencing data of a study of T-cell memory formation after mild COVID-19. Study-wide results and limits: Later expanders leaned CD4+, whereas clones that contracted between day 15 and 85 were balanced CD4/CD8.

Regarding this clonotype: Its antigen is currently unknown.

Trimming pared 6 bases from V and 0 bases from J, leaving 17 bases between. The CDR3 has 16 amino acids. TCRdb processed the 5' RACE reads anew with MiXCR; each CDR3 protein has one entry. The table lists about 110,000 distinct CDR3 sequences, 9.5% to 15% of them singletons. The specimen sequenced was PBMCs or a T cell subset sorted from them (not recorded which). V and J are TRBV12-3 or TRBV12-4 and TRBJ1-1, with D possibly being TRBD1 (5 bases). The TCR originated in an adult woman who had mild COVID-19 (a few samples of this study predate the infection). Cell type and time point are not known. CDR3 protein: CASSPSPGRMNTEAFF. The CDR3 bases are TGTGCCAGCAGCCCCTCCCCGGGACGTATGAACACTGAAGCTTTCTTT.